A single T cell receptor beta chain is shown here with its context. No antigen is known for it. J was trimmed by 6 bases and V by 2 bases; bases with no gene match: 6. CDR1 is MNHNS and CDR2 is SASEGT in the germline V gene. The CDR3 consists of 17 residues. Only in-frame clones appear in the TCRdb table, and some are missing; sequencing was by immunoSEQ multiplex PCR. Among a few million clones listed, roughly 92% were seen once. This sample was taken from a study of shared clonotypes between healthy human individuals. Background on the study: There were three CD4 naive, three CD4 memory, two CD8 naive and one CD8 memory plates per donor. Regarding the study as a whole: Among donors, sharing of clonotypes was expected to be affected by sequencing depth.

The V call is TRBV6-1, the J call TRBJ2-2; 13 bases line up with TRBD2. The sequence derives from a man aged 18 to 29 in good health. Some clones in this sample may be carry-over from other donors' samples. The sample comprised naive CD4+ T cells from PBMCs. As for subset: CD45RA+ positively selected. In nucleotides, the CDR3 is TGTGCCAGCAGTGAAATGTGGACTAGCGGGAGAGCCGGGGAGCTGTTTTTT. It specifies CASSEMWTSGRAGELFF.